This T cell receptor beta chain was obtained from a study of blood T cell repertoires in COVID-19. Study-level background: Acute-phase and convalescent COVID-19 samples originated in the United States, Italy and Spain. Sample material is recorded as cDNA or gDNA derived from T cells, B-cell-depleted T cells, or PBMCs.

Using immunoSEQ multiplex PCR, the repertoire was profiled, and TCRdb retains in-frame clones only, with some absent. The table lists under 250,000 clones, 83% of them singletons, with roughly 9.4% in the top ten. This CDR3 has 20 amino acids. This chain links TRBV21-1 with TRBJ2-5; the DNA was not compared with TRBD2, the D call given in the table. TRBV21-1 is a listed pseudogene. Material for sequencing was peripheral blood. This clonotype was obtained from a man aged 35-49 years with active or convalescent COVID-19. CDR3 loop: CASIPRFVRNGLLRLGTQYF. CDR3 DNA sequence: TGTGCCAGCATTCCCAGGTTTGTACGAAATGGACTACTTAGGCTGGGGACCCAGTACTTC.